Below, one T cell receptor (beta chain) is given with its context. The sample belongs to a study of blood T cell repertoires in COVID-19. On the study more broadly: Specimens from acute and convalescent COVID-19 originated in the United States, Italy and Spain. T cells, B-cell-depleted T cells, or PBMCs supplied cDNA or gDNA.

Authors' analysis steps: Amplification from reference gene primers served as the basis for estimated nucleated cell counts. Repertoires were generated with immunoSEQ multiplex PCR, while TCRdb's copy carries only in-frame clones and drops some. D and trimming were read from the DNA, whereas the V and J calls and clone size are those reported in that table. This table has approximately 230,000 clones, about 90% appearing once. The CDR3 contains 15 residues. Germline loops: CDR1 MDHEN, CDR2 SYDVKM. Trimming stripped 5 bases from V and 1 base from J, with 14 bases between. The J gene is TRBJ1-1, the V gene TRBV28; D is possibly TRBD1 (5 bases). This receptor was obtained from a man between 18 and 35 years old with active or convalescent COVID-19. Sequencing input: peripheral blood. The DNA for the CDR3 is TGTGCCAGCAGTACGGGGGGACGGTGGAACACTGAAGCTTTCTTT. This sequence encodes CASSTGGRWNTEAFF.